Here is one TCR beta chain with its context. Between the trimmed V and J ends, which lost 2 bases and 0 bases, there was a span of 16 bases. CDR3 length: 17 residues. The germline CDR1 and CDR2 sequences are LGHNA and YNFKEQ. With random hexamers, 0.5 to 1 ug RNA was reverse transcribed. Coverage of TCR beta CDR3 amplification by immunoSEQ multiplex PCR extended to 54 Vbeta and 13 Jbeta. Via MiXCR, TCRdb re-called the immunoSEQ multiplex PCR reads, giving one row per CDR3 protein. The sample consists of about 200,000 distinct CDR3 sequences, roughly 92% of them appearing once. The data are from a study of CD8 T cells in Susac syndrome. Blood CD8+ and CD4+ T cells underwent high-throughput TCR beta sequencing. The TEMRA cells underwent FACS enrichment, while the CD8+ and CD4+ T cells underwent negative isolation.

Sequencing was done on a sample of CD4+ T cells from PBMCs. The rearrangement joins TRBV4-2 to TRBJ1-2; tentatively, D is TRBD1 (5 bases). The TCR sequence derives from a human donor in good health. The CDR3 nucleotides read TGTGCCAGCAGCCAAAAAGATTTCGGGACGGCTAACTATGGCTACACCTTC. Translated: CASSQKDFGTANYGYTF.